This T cell receptor (beta chain) originates from a study of tumor-infiltrating lymphocytes in localized non-small cell lung cancer. Background on the study: Patients included smokers and never-smokers with various histologies, some sampled after neoadjuvant chemotherapy. Points from the study as a whole: IM1 and IM2 tumors showed no difference in T-cell fraction. No link was found between tumor T-cell fraction and recurrence-free survival.

The table came from immunoSEQ multiplex PCR; TCRdb's copy has only in-frame clones and leaves some out. The sample carries around 23,000 clones, just under 75% recorded once. A note on this clone: Its antigen is currently unknown.

This CDR3 has 14 residues. Germline CDR1 is SQVTM and CDR2 is ANQGSEA. Trimming pared 4 bases from V and 10 bases from J, leaving 22 bases between. Input material: lung tumor tissue. This clonotype was sampled from a human donor with non-small cell lung cancer. The chain combines TRBV29-1 with TRBJ1-1; D is possibly TRBD1 (5 bases). Here the CDR3 DNA reads TGCAGCGTTGCGTATGACAGCCTAAAGAGGTTAGCTTTCTTT. Encoded protein: CSVAYDSLKRLAFF.